This T cell receptor beta chain was identified in a study of cytomegalovirus exposure and HLA in healthy donors. Both 60 Vbeta primers and 13 Jbeta primers went into the PCR. This table comes from immunoSEQ multiplex PCR, and its TCRdb copy is limited to in-frame clones, with some not included. There are around 120,000 clones in the sample; around 80% occur only once, and 3.4% lies in the top ten. Deletions cut 3 bases from V and 0 bases from J, with 12 bases between. CDR1 is GTSNPN, CDR2 SVGIG, per germline (reference sequence). This CDR3 comprises 14 residues. Study outcomes and limitations: TCR sequences were mostly rare, though some public TCRs occurred in many donors. Altogether, 150 to 200 TCR beta chains were recorded as cytomegalovirus-associated.

With respect to this clone: As yet, its antigen is unknown.

The TCR sequence derives from a man younger than 45 in good health and CMV-seronegative. Specimen: PBMCs. The chain joins TRBV30 to TRBJ2-7; unclear D gene. Here the CDR3 DNA reads TGTGCCTGGAGGAGAGGTTTAAGCTCCTACGAGCAGTACTTC. Protein sequence: CAWRRGLSSYEQYF.